Listed here are 10 T cell receptor beta chains from one sample, sequenced in a study of cytomegalovirus exposure and HLA in healthy donors. The PCR was carried out with 60 Vbeta primers and 13 Jbeta primers. Data came from immunoSEQ multiplex PCR; TCRdb stores just in-frame clones and leaves some out. Among 150,000 to 200,000 clones listed, around 90% were seen once. The specimen was PBMCs. These TCRs come from a woman aged 18 to 35 in good health and CMV-seronegative.

The chain employs TRBV18 and TRBJ1-2; the match to TRBD1 covers 9 bases. Germline V CDR1 and CDR2: KGHSH, LQKENI. The CDR3 runs 14 residues. Trimming cost V 6 bases and J 8 bases; bases outside gene matches: 10. CDR3 sequence: CASSPGQGEWGYTF. The CDR3 DNA is TGTGCCAGCTCCCCGGGACAGGGTGAATGGGGCTACACCTTC.

This clone was seen once. The genes are TRBV7-9 and TRBJ2-5, with D perhaps matching TRBD2 (5 bases). The DNA end is a closer match to TRBJ2-7, so the J assignment may be wrong. The CDR3 is made up of 12 amino acids. Germline V gene data show CDR1 as SEHNR and CDR2 as FQNEAQ (reference sequence). CDR3 sequence: CASSLRVYEQYF. CDR3 DNA: TGTGCCAGCAGCTTGAGGGTTTACGAGCAGTACTTC.

The CDR3 DNA is TGTGCCACCAACGGACAGGGGGCGAGGGGCTACACCTTC. Amino acids: CATNGQGARGYTF. V gene TRBV19 combines with J gene TRBJ1-2, with 11 nucleotides matching TRBD1. The CDR3 loop spans 13 amino acids. The V segment lost 10 bases and the J segment 8 bases; nucleotides outside the gene matches: 9. The germline gives CDR1 LNHDA, CDR2 SQIVND (reference sequence).

The chain recombines TRBV5-1 with TRBJ1-5, with 9 bases identical to TRBD1. Germline loops: CDR1 SGHRS, CDR2 YFSETQ. J was trimmed by 5 bases and V by 0 bases; bases with no gene match: 0. This CDR3 is 14 amino acids long. The CDR3 protein is CASSLGTGDQPQHF. Here the CDR3 DNA reads TGCGCCAGCAGCTTGGGGACAGGGGATCAGCCCCAGCATTTT.

The chain combines TRBV9 with TRBJ2-5, with TRBD2 matching over 8 bases. Losses at the gene ends were 0 bases for V and 1 base for J; bases not matched to a gene: 5. The CDR3 totals 16 residues. Germline values: CDR1 SGDLS, CDR2 YYNGEE. This CDR3 reads CASSVDIAGFQETQYF. The DNA of the CDR3 is TGTGCCAGCAGCGTAGACATAGCGGGATTCCAAGAGACCCAGTACTTC.

V is TRBV4-2 and J is TRBJ2-3; TRBD2 matches at 9 bases. The CDR3 consists of 17 residues. After removal of 0 bases from V and 2 bases from J, the junction contained 6 bases not matched to a gene. CDR1 and CDR2 (germline): LGHNA, YNFKEQ. Written as DNA, the CDR3 is TGTGCCAGCAGCCAAGAGGGGGGGACTAGCTACACAGATACGCAGTATTTT. Translation: CASSQEGGTSYTDTQYF.

The chain links TRBV7-9 to TRBJ2-1; TRBD2 agrees at 13 bases. Trimming took 1 base from V and 8 from J; bases not matched to a gene: 5. CDR3 length: 16 residues. Germline CDR1 and CDR2: SEHNR and FQNEAQ (reference sequence). CDR3 loop: CASSLVTSGRGYEQFF. The CDR3 region has the DNA TGTGCCAGCAGCTTAGTTACTAGCGGGAGGGGGTATGAGCAGTTCTTC. Looking up the rest from reference TRBV7-9 and TRBJ2-1 gives the full variable domain: DTGVSQNPRHKITKRGQNVTFRCDPISEHNRLYWYRQTLGQGPEFLTYFQNEAQLEKSRLLSDRFSAERPKGSFSTLEIQRTEQGDSAMYLCASSLVTSGRGYEQFFGPGTRLTVL.

V gene TRBV20-1 combines with J gene TRBJ1-1; D is ambiguous. Germline CDR1 DFQATT, CDR2 SNEGSKA (reference sequence). There are 11 residues in the CDR3. V was shortened by 5 bases and J by 8 bases, with 12 bases between the two germline ends. CDR3 region: CSAPRAREAFF. CDR3 in DNA: TGCAGTGCTCCTCGAGCCCGGGAAGCTTTCTTT.

This sequence joins TRBV5-5 and TRBJ2-7; 7 bases align to TRBD2. V was pared by 0 bases and J by 10 bases, with 13 bases of the junction left unmatched. CDR1 is SGHKS, CDR2 YYEKEE, per germline (reference sequence). This CDR3 region has 15 residues. CDR3 protein: CASSLEGLDGRGQYF. CDR3 DNA sequence: TGTGCCAGCAGCTTGGAAGGACTAGACGGCCGGGGCCAGTACTTC.

This chain joins TRBV10-3 and TRBJ1-2; no clear D gene. Trimming shortened V by 0 bases and J by 5 bases, and 7 bases separated the two germline ends. Germline lookup yields CDR1 ENHRY and CDR2 SYGVKD. This CDR3 is built from 13 residues. The CDR3 DNA reads as TGTGCCATCAGTGAGTCCCGCCAGTATGGCTACACCTTC. Protein: CAISESRQYGYTF.